This T cell receptor beta chain was captured in a study of blood T cell repertoires in COVID-19. Across the study: PBMCs, B-cell-depleted T cells, or T cells were the source of the cDNA or gDNA that made up the material.

This clone was counted a few times. The CDR3 has 18 residues. V trimming: 0 bases; J trimming: 0 bases; junction bases outside the gene matches: 4. The germline V gene encodes CDR1 SGHRS and CDR2 YFSETQ. Source study methods: Reference gene primer amplification in the assay estimated nucleated cell counts. TCRdb's table, derived via immunoSEQ multiplex PCR, lists solely in-frame clones and lacks some. The D gene and trimming were derived from the DNA, and the V and J assignments and clone size from that table. The data contain some 260,000 clones, 88% of them seen just once; the ten biggest clones take up about 0.99%.

This TCR came from a woman aged 40 to 55 who had recovered from COVID-19. The chain uses TRBV5-1 and TRBJ2-6, with 9 bases aligning to TRBD1. The sequenced material came from peripheral blood. The CDR3 nucleotides are TGCGCCAGCAGCTTGGGGGGACAGGGAGGCTCTGGGGCCAACGTCCTGACTTTC. This translates into CASSLGGQGGSGANVLTF.